The entry below gives a single T cell receptor beta chain sequence along with its context. This sample was taken from a study of blood T cell repertoires in COVID-19. Looked up from germline, CDR1 is PRHDT and CDR2 is FYEKMQ (reference sequence). V gave up 5 bases and J gave up 7 bases; unmatched junction bases: 8. CDR3 length: 15 amino acids. TCRdb's table, derived via immunoSEQ multiplex PCR, lists solely in-frame clones and lacks some. The sample lists approximately 91,000 clones, around four fifths occurring once. Source material: peripheral blood. The V and J genes are TRBV13 and TRBJ1-4; 9 bases align to TRBD1. This TCR derives from a woman of 80 years or more with acute or convalescent COVID-19. CDR3 residues: CASSPRTGDIEKLFF. The CDR3 nucleotides read TGTGCCAGCAGCCCTAGGACAGGGGACATTGAAAAACTGTTTTTT.